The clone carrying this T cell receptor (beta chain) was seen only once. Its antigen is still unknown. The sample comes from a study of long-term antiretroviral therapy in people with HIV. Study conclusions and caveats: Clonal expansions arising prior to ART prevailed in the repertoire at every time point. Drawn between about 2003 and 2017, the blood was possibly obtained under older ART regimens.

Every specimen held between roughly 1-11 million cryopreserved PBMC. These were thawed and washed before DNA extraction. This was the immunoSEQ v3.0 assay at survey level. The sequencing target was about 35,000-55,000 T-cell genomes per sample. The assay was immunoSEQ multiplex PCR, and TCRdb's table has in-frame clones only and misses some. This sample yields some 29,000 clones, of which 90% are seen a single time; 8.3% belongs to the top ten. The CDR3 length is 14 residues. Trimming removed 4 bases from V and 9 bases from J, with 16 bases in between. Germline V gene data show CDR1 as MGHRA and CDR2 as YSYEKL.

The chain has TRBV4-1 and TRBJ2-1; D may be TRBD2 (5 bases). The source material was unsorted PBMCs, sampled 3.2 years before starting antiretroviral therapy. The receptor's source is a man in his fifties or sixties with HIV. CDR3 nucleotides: TGCGCCAGCAGCCGCAGCCCTGCGGGTGGTGAGCAGTTCTTC. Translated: CASSRSPAGGEQFF.